The clone carrying this T cell receptor (beta chain) was seen only a few times. Around 10 ml fresh peripheral blood yielded the PBMCs. This entry is derived from a study of T cells in Graves' hyperthyroidism and ophthalmopathy. It was RNA transcripts that yielded the amplified TCR beta CDR3 regions. Researchers ran a first-round RT-PCR on the TCR CDR3 using the HTBI primer set. Each CDR3 protein is one row after TCRdb ran MiXCR on the multiplex PCR reads. This sample has about 350,000 distinct CDR3 sequences, with about 15% found just once. This CDR3 comprises 15 residues. V shed 4 bases and J 3 bases; nucleotides not matched to a gene: 4. Germline assignment: CDR1 LNHDA and CDR2 SQIVND (reference sequence).

This receptor was identified in a woman in her thirties with Graves' hyperthyroidism. Sequenced: blood. The chain carries TRBV19 and TRBJ2-1, with TRBD1 identical over 9 bases. The CDR3 region is CASSTTGGGYNEQFF. In DNA form, the CDR3 reads TGTGCCAGTAGTACAACAGGGGGCGGCTACAATGAGCAGTTCTTC.